This TCR beta chain was retrieved from a study of blood T cells in healthy people across ages. Study summary: Capture via template switching afforded approximately one barcoded beta molecule per two T cells.

About this clonotype: Its antigen is currently unknown.

The CDR3 spans 16 residues. V lost 2 bases to trimming and J lost 3 bases; unmatched junction nucleotides: 8. Germline CDR1 reads SGDLS; CDR2 reads YYNGEE. Findings and caveats of the study: Reliance upon unsorted PBMCs precluded definitive naive versus antigen-experienced comparison. The recorded TCR beta diversity per million T cells decreased in a roughly linear manner with age.

With a J-beta primer mix and a sample-barcoded 5' primer, a second PCR ran roughly 6 to 11 cycles. In TCRdb, the 5' RACE reads were re-called with MiXCR into one record per CDR3 protein. The table shows some 1,800,000 distinct CDR3 sequences, with 35% to 50% occurring only once. At least 5.5 micrograms of total RNA were extracted per sample. The chain is built from TRBV9 and TRBJ1-2; TRBD1 agrees at 9 bases. Sequencing was carried out using blood. The receptor comes from a human donor in good health. The CDR3 sequence: CASSVDRGGSDYGYTF. Written as DNA, the CDR3 is TGTGCCAGCAGCGTGGACAGGGGAGGGAGTGACTATGGCTACACCTTC. The whole variable domain, remainder taken from reference TRBV9 and TRBJ1-2, is DSGVTQTPKHLITATGQRVTLRCSPRSGDLSVYWYQQSLDQGLQFLIQYYNGEERAKGNILERFSAQQFPDLHSELNLSSLELGDSALYFCASSVDRGGSDYGYTFGSGTRLTVV.